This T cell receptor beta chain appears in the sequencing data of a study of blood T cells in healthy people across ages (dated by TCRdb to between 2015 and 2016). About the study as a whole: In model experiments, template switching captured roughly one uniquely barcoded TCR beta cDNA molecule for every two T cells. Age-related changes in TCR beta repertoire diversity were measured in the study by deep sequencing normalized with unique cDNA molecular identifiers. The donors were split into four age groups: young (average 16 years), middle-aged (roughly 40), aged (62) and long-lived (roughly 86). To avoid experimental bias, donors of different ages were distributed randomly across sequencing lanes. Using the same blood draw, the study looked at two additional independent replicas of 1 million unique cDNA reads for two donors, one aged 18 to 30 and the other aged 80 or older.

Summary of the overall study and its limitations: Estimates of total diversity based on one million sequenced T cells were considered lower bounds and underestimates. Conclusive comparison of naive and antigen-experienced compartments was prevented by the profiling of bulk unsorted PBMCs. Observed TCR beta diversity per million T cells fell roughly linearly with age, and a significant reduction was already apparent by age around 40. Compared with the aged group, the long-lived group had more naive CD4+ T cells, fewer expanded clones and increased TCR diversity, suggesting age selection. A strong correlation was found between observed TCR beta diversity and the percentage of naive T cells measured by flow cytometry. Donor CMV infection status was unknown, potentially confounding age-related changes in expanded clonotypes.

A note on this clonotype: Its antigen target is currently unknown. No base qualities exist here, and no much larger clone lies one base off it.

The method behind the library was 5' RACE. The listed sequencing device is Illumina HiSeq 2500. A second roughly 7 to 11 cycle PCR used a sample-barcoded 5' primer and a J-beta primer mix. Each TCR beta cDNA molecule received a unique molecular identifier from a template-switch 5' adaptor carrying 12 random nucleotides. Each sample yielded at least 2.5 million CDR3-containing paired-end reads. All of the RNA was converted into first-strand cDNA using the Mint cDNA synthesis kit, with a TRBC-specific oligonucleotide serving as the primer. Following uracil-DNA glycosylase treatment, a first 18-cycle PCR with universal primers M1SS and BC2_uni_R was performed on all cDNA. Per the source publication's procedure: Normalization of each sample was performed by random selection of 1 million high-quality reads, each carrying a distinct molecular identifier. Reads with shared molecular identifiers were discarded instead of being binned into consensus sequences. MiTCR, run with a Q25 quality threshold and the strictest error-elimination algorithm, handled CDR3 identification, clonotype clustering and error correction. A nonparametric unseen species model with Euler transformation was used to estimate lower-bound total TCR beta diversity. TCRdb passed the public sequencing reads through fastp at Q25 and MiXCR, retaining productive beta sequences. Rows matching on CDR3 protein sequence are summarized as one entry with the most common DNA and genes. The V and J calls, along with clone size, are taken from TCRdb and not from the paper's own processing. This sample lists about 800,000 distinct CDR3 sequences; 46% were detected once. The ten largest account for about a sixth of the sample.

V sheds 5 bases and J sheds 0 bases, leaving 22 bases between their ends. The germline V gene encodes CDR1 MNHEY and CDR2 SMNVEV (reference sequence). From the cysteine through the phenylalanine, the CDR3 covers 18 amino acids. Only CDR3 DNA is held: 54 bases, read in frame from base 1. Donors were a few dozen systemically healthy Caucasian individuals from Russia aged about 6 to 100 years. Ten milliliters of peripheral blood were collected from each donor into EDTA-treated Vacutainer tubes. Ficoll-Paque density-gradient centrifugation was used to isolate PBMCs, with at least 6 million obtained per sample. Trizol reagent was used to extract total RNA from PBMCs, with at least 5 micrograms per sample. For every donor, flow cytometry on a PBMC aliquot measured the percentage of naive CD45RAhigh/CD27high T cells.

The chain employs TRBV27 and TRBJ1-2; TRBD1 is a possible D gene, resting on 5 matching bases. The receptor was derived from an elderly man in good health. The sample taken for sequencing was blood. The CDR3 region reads CASSTYRNPGATNYGYTF. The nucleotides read TGTGCCAGCAGTACGTACCGGAACCCCGGGGCGACTAACTATGGCTACACCTTC.